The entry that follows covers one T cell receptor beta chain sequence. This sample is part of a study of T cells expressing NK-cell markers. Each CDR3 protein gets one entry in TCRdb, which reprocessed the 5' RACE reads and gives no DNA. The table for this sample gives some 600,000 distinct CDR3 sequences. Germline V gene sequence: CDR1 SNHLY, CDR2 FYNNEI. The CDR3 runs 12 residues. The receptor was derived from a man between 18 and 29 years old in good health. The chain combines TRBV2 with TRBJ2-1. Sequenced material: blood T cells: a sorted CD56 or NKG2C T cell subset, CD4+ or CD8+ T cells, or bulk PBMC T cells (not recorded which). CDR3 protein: CASGYTGDEQFF. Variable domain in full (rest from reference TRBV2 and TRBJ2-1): EPEVTQTPSHQVTQMGQEVILRCVPISNHLYFYWYRQILGQKVEFLVSFYNNEISEKSEIFDDQFSVERPDGSNFTLKIRSTKLEDSAMYFCASGYTGDEQFFGPGTRLTVL.